This TCR beta chain was identified in a study of T cell responses to AZD1222 COVID-19 vaccine. This clone was seen just once. Its antigen is currently unknown. Data came from immunoSEQ multiplex PCR; TCRdb stores just in-frame clones and leaves some out. This repertoire shows 180,000 or so clones, 80% to 95% found once; its top ten account for about 1.8%. The CDR3 contains 16 residues. V shed 4 bases and J shed 2 bases, with 18 bases lying between them. Germline assignment: CDR1 SEHNR and CDR2 FQNEAQ (reference sequence). The study's findings and limits: There were vaccine-associated CD4 TCRs across spike, dominant at 160-218 and 743-854. Only five or six AZD1222 recipients were seropositive at baseline.

The clonotype comes from an adult who received the AZD1222 COVID-19 vaccine. The chain is built from TRBV7-9 and TRBJ2-7; the D gene is possibly TRBD2 (6 bases). Sample: peripheral blood, taken 28 days after the second AZD1222 dose. The CDR3 DNA is TGTGCCAGCAGCTCCCGGGACTCCACTGGCCCCTACGAGCAGTACTTC. Its protein product is CASSSRDSTGPYEQYF.